This T cell receptor (beta chain) was profiled in a study of T cells after yellow fever vaccination. In TCRdb, the 5' RACE reads were re-called with MiXCR into one record per CDR3 protein. The top ten clones hold 0.93% of a sample with approximately 10,000 distinct CDR3 sequences, roughly 6.1% of them seen once. The germline V gene has CDR1 MNHEY and CDR2 SVGEGT. V lost 5 bases to trimming and J lost 8 bases, with 15 bases between them. The CDR3 loop spans 13 amino acids. This clonotype was counted at least ten times. The genes are TRBV6-2 or TRBV6-3 and TRBJ2-5; unclear D gene. Source: PBMCs, either bulk or a sorted T-cell subset (CD4+, CD8+, memory, or dextramer-sorted; not recorded which), taken on the day of the yellow fever booster vaccination. This receptor was obtained from a man aged 30-40 years who received the YFV17D yellow fever vaccine. CDR3 sequence reads: CASSATGGATQYF. CDR3 DNA: TGTGCCAGCAGTGCGACGGGTGGTGCAACCCAGTACTTC.